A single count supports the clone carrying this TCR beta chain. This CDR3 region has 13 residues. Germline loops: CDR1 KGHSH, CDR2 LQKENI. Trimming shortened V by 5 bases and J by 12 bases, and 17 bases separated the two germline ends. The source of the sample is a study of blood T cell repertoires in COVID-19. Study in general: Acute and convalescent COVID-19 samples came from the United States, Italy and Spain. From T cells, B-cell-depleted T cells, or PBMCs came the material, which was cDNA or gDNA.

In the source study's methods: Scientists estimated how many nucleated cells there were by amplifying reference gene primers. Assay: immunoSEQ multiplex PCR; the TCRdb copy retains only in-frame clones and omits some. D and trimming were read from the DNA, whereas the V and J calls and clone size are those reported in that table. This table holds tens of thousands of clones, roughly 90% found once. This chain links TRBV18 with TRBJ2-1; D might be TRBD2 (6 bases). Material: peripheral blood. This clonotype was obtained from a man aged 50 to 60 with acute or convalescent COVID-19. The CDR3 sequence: CASSSLGREVQFF. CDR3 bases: TGTGCCAGCTCATCCTTAGGGCGGGAAGTGCAGTTCTTC.